The 9 T cell receptor beta chains reported below all come from one sample, sequenced in a study of cytomegalovirus exposure and HLA in healthy donors. The PCR ran on 60 Vbeta and 13 Jbeta primers. Produced via immunoSEQ multiplex PCR; TCRdb's table is partial and in-frame only. The data hold approximately 150,000 clones, with roughly 80% observed a single time. Sequencing used PBMCs. These receptors all stem from a woman under 40 in good health and CMV-seronegative.

This chain uses TRBV19 with TRBJ1-6; tentatively, D is TRBD1 (5 bases). This CDR3 has 16 residues. The V gene's germline CDR1 is LNHDA and CDR2 SQIVND (reference sequence). The V gene lost 3 bases and the J gene lost 3 bases, with 12 bases spanning the gap. The CDR3 reads CASSISRANYNSPLHF. In DNA, the CDR3 is TGTGCCAGTAGTATCTCCAGGGCCAACTATAATTCACCCCTCCACTTT.

The V and J genes are TRBV7-5 and TRBJ2-3; the D call in the table, TRBD2, was not verified against the DNA. TRBV7-5 is labeled a pseudogene. The CDR3 has 18 residues. CDR3 in DNA: TGTGTCAGAAGCCTAACATGGACTAGCGGGAGGGTACCAGATACGCAGTATTTT. It codes for CVRSLTWTSGRVPDTQYF.

V is TRBV28 and J is TRBJ2-7; D is possibly TRBD2 (5 bases). The length of the CDR3 is 12 residues. Trimming took off 3 bases at V and 3 bases at J, with 6 bases between the two ends. Germline lookup yields CDR1 MDHEN and CDR2 SYDVKM. The CDR3 region has the DNA TGTGCCAGCAGTTTGGGAGTCTACGAGCAGTACTTC. Residues: CASSLGVYEQYF.

This clone has just a few counts. This chain uses TRBV7-2 with TRBJ2-7; the match to TRBD1 covers 7 bases. V gave up 6 bases and J gave up 1 base; unmatched junction bases: 6. Germline V gene sequence: CDR1 SGHTA, CDR2 FQGNSA. This CDR3 has 14 amino acids. CDR3 in DNA: TGTGCCAGCAGACGGGACAGCTGGTCCTACGAGCAGTACTTC. Residues: CASRRDSWSYEQYF. Variable domain in full (rest from reference TRBV7-2 and TRBJ2-7): GAGVSQSPSNKVTEKGKDVELRCDPISGHTALYWYRQSLGQGLEFLIYFQGNSAPDKSGLPSDRFSAERTGGSVSTLTIQRTQQEDSAVYLCASRRDSWSYEQYFGPGTRLTVT.

The chain employs TRBV7-6 and TRBJ2-7; 9 bases match TRBD1. Trimming removed 3 bases from V and 6 bases from J; junction bases left unmatched: 6. The CDR3 spans 14 residues. The germline V gene has CDR1 SGHVS and CDR2 FNYEAQ. The CDR3 here is CASSFRQGVCEQYF. In nucleotides, the CDR3 is TGTGCCAGCAGCTTTCGACAGGGGGTCTGCGAGCAGTACTTC. The complete variable domain, with remaining parts taken from reference TRBV7-6 and TRBJ2-7, reads GAGVSQSPRYKVTKRGQDVALRCDPISGHVSLYWYRQALGQGPEFLTYFNYEAQQDKSGLPNDRFSAERPEGSISTLTIQRTEQRDSAMYRCASSFRQGVCEQYFGPGTRLTVT.

The chain couples TRBV28 to TRBJ1-2, with a tentative D call TRBD1 (6 bases). Looked up from germline, CDR1 is MDHEN and CDR2 is SYDVKM. V shed 3 bases and J shed 5 bases, with 10 bases lying between them. The CDR3 has 13 residues. CDR3 DNA sequence: TGTGCCAGCAGTTTCGGACAGCTTTATGGCTACACCTTC. Translated: CASSFGQLYGYTF.

V gene TRBV5-1 combines with J gene TRBJ2-5, with D possibly matching TRBD1 (6 bases). The CDR3 totals 17 residues. The V gene lost 4 bases and the J gene lost 5 bases, with 24 bases spanning the gap. From germline, CDR1 is SGHRS and CDR2 YFSETQ. The CDR3 sequence is CASSPVRAGAMRETQYF. CDR3 DNA sequence: TGCGCCAGCAGCCCCGTCAGAGCAGGGGCCATGCGGGAGACCCAGTACTTC.

The chain recombines TRBV30 with TRBJ1-4; perhaps TRBD1 as D (5 bases). The V gene lost 2 bases and the J gene lost 1 base, with 11 bases spanning the gap. The CDR3 length is 15 residues. Germline CDR1 and CDR2: GTSNPN and SVGIG (reference sequence). The CDR3 DNA reads TGTGCCTGGAGTATAGACAGAGAAACTAATGAAAAACTGTTTTTT. This gives the protein CAWSIDRETNEKLFF.

V usage is TRBV28 and J usage is TRBJ2-1; 7 nucleotides line up with TRBD1. Germline V gives CDR1 MDHEN, CDR2 SYDVKM. J gave up 0 bases and V 6 bases, and 8 bases lay outside the gene matches. There are 16 residues in the CDR3. CDR3 loop: CASSPYRGRSYNEQFF. The CDR3 coding sequence is TGTGCCAGCAGCCCCTACAGGGGCCGCTCCTACAATGAGCAGTTCTTC.